One sample yielded the 10 T cell receptor beta chains listed below, sequenced in a study of cytomegalovirus exposure and HLA in healthy donors. PCR used 60 Vbeta primers and 13 Jbeta primers. Clones were sequenced by immunoSEQ multiplex PCR, and TCRdb holds only the in-frame ones, with some missing. The sample consists of some 130,000 clones, around three quarters of them appearing once. Specimen: PBMCs. These receptor sequences come from a woman aged 30 to 39 in good health and CMV-seropositive.

The chain employs TRBV4-1 and TRBJ2-7; 14 bases align to TRBD2. Germline loops: CDR1 MGHRA, CDR2 YSYEKL. Germline trimming cut 4 bases from V and 7 bases from J; bases unmatched to any gene: 6. This CDR3 has 15 amino acids. The DNA for the CDR3 is TGCGCCAGCAGCCCGAGACTAGCGGGGGGGCGGGAGCAGTACTTC. Translating it yields CASSPRLAGGREQYF.

V is TRBV2 and J is TRBJ1-6; 8 nucleotides match TRBD1. CDR1 and CDR2 from the germline V gene are SNHLY and FYNNEI. The junction had 10 bases not matched to a gene; V was cut back by 0 bases and J by 9 bases. This CDR3 is 17 amino acids long. The CDR3 bases are TGTGCCAGCAGTGAAGCGGGGCAGGGGGCTCTCGGTTCACCCCTCCACTTT. Its translation: CASSEAGQGALGSPLHF.

The chain combines TRBV4-3 with TRBJ1-5, with D possibly matching TRBD1 (5 bases). The CDR3 covers 14 residues. Trimming removed 4 bases at V and 5 bases at J, with 12 bases between. The germline V gene has CDR1 LGHNA and CDR2 YSLEER. CDR3 DNA: TGCGCCAGCAGCCGGGGCAGAGGAGATCAGCCCCAGCATTTT. It translates to CASSRGRGDQPQHF.

This clone was recorded only once. A junction end diverges from the germline sequence, so it may reflect a read error. The chain carries TRBV11-1 and TRBJ2-7, with 9 positions matching TRBD2. The CDR3 has 14 residues. CDR1 and CDR2 from the germline V gene are SGHAT and FQDESV (reference sequence). This chain's CDR3 is CASSVAGATYEQYF. The DNA of the CDR3 is TGTGCCAGCAGCGTAGCGGGGGCCACCTACGAGCAGTACTTC.

The chain is built from TRBV6-1 and TRBJ1-2; 9 bases line up with TRBD1. The CDR3 is 15 residues long. V was clipped by 5 bases and J by 4 bases; unmatched bases: 8. Germline V gene data show CDR1 as MNHNS and CDR2 as SASEGT. In DNA, the CDR3 is TGTGCCAGCAGTTCCAGGACAGGGGCCTTCTATGGCTACACCTTC. This sequence encodes CASSSRTGAFYGYTF.

The rearrangement links TRBV6-7 to TRBJ2-4, with D maybe TRBD1 (5 bases). TRBV6-7 falls under the ORF class, with uncertain function. Deletions cut 8 bases from V and 1 base from J, with 6 bases between. The CDR3 covers 12 residues. The CDR3 DNA sequence: TGTGCCAGCCGACAGGCCAAAAACATTCAGTACTTC. Encoded protein: CASRQAKNIQYF.

The chain combines TRBV5-1 with TRBJ1-5; tentatively, D is TRBD1 (5 bases). Germline CDR1 SGHRS, CDR2 YFSETQ. The CDR3 totals 16 residues. Deletions cut 4 bases from V and 6 bases from J, with 20 bases between. The CDR3 here is CASSPGGTGTSQPQHF. The CDR3, as DNA: TGCGCCAGCAGCCCGGGCGGCACGGGGACTAGTCAGCCCCAGCATTTT.

The chain couples TRBV5-1 to TRBJ2-7, with D unresolved. The ends were cut back, 0 bases at V and 3 bases at J, with 4 bases in the middle. This CDR3 has 12 residues. CDR1 is SGHRS, CDR2 YFSETQ, per germline. The CDR3 DNA follows: TGCGCCAGCAGCTTGGACTTCTACGAGCAGTACTTC. It yields the protein CASSLDFYEQYF.

The chain joins TRBV5-4 to TRBJ2-1; perhaps TRBD2 as D (7 bases). The CDR3 is 20 amino acids. CDR1 is SGHNT, CDR2 YYREEE, per germline (reference sequence). The V end was cut by 3 bases, the J end by 0 bases, with 25 bases between. The CDR3 DNA reads as TGTGCCAGCAGCTCCGGGGGGACGGGGGGCGCACGGGGCTCCTACAATGAGCAGTTCTTC. Translated: CASSSGGTGGARGSYNEQFF.

There are a few counts of this clone. The chain uses TRBV6-5 and TRBJ1-2; D is perhaps TRBD1 (5 bases). Per the germline V gene, CDR1 is MNHEY and CDR2 is SVGAGI. The CDR3 covers 13 residues. V lost 0 bases to trimming and J lost 7 bases, with 9 bases between them. The CDR3 sequence is CASSYSTGSGYTF. The CDR3 DNA sequence: TGTGCCAGCAGTTACTCTACAGGATCTGGCTACACCTTC.